The entry that follows covers one TCR beta chain sequence. In the original workflow: Researchers report that nucleated cell counts were estimated from reference gene primer amplification. Produced via immunoSEQ multiplex PCR; TCRdb's table is partial and in-frame only. V, J and clone size are taken as reported in that table, and D and trimming were inferred from the DNA itself. The table has about 200,000 clones, approximately 86% seen once; the top ten hold 3.5% to 4%. This sample is drawn from a study of blood T cell repertoires in COVID-19. Enrollees, 18 to 89 years old, lived in roughly 24 US areas. CDR3 length: 15 amino acids. Germline V gene sequence: CDR1 LNHDA, CDR2 SQIVND (reference sequence). V was clipped by 8 bases and J by 7 bases; unmatched bases: 13.

The material sequenced was PBMCs or T cells enriched from blood (not recorded which). The rearrangement uses TRBV19 and TRBJ2-7, with 11 nucleotides matching TRBD2. The receptor comes from a woman aged 40 to 55 with acute COVID-19. CDR3 bases: TGTGCCAGTCGAATCTCGGGACTAGCGGAGACTGAGCAGTACTTC. This gives the protein CASRISGLAETEQYF.